This entry lists 21 T cell receptor beta chains sequenced from one sample in a study of T cell repertoires in cytomegalovirus infection. TCRdb itself ran the reads through MiXCR, one entry per CDR3 protein. Altogether around 550,000 distinct CDR3 sequences are present, about a quarter being singletons, with the ten largest covering less than 15%. Sequenced input: PBMCs. These receptors were collected from a human donor in good health (CMV status not recorded). Some clones in this sample may be carry-over from other donors' samples.

This clonotype occurred many times. The rearrangement links TRBV7-2 to TRBJ2-7, with 9 bases identical to TRBD1. V dropped 4 bases and J dropped 2; count of bases not matched to a gene: 3. The CDR3 covers 14 residues. Germline CDR1 SGHTA, CDR2 FQGNSA. The CDR3 spells CASSSTGGPYEQYF. The CDR3 DNA reads TGTGCCAGCAGCTCCACAGGGGGCCCCTACGAGCAGTACTTC.

This clonotype was seen repeatedly, ten times or more. The gene calls are TRBV6-2 or TRBV6-3 and TRBJ1-1; a weak D match, TRBD1 (6 bases). This CDR3 has 14 residues. The V gene's germline CDR1 is MNHEY and CDR2 SVGEGT. V lost 7 bases and J lost 4, with 16 bases in between. The CDR3 DNA sequence: TGTGCCAGCACCTACATCGGGGGCCTCACTGAAGCTTTCTTT. Translation gives CASTYIGGLTEAFF.

The V call is TRBV7-4, the J call TRBJ2-5; D ambiguous. Trimming removed 2 bases at V and 2 bases at J, with 15 bases between. Germline assignment: CDR1 SGHVT and CDR2 SQSDAQ. The CDR3 loop spans 16 amino acids. CDR3 sequence reads: CASSLPGHPPQETQYF. The CDR3 DNA is TGTGCCAGCAGCTTACCGGGTCACCCTCCACAAGAGACCCAGTACTTC.

In its sample, this clonotype was seen a few times. In DNA form, the CDR3 reads TGTGCCAGCAGTTACGACTTCAATGAGCAGTTCTTC. This gives the protein CASSYDFNEQFF. The V call is TRBV2, the J call TRBJ2-1; D remains unclear. Per germline, CDR1 SNHLY and CDR2 FYNNEI. This CDR3 is 12 amino acids long. V was cut by 5 bases and J by 6 bases, with 8 bases left in between.

This clonotype was recorded a few times. The V call is TRBV27, the J call TRBJ2-7; D uncertain. CDR3 length: 10 residues. Trimming cost V 3 bases and J 5 bases, with 2 bases left between them. Germline CDR1 is MNHEY and CDR2 is SMNVEV (reference sequence). The CDR3 DNA reads as TGTGCCAGCAGTTTCAACGAGCAGTACGTC. Translating gives CASSFNEQYV.

This clonotype came up many times. V and J are TRBV7-2 and TRBJ1-2; perhaps TRBD1 as D (5 bases). CDR1 and CDR2 from the germline V gene are SGHTA and FQGNSA. The CDR3 loop spans 15 amino acids. V lost 7 bases to trimming and J lost 5 bases, with 20 bases between them. The CDR3 nucleotides read TGTGCCAGCATTTTTACCGGGGCCCCAGCATATGGCTACACCTTC. Residues: CASIFTGAPAYGYTF.

The chain links TRBV20-1 to TRBJ2-1; TRBD2 aligns across 13 bases. In germline, CDR1 is DFQATT, CDR2 SNEGSKA (reference sequence). This CDR3 comprises 19 residues. V trimming: 0 bases; J trimming: 6 bases; junction bases outside the gene matches: 14. This CDR3 is CSARDRGSGTSGISNEQFF. CDR3 coding DNA: TGCAGTGCTAGAGATAGGGGGTCGGGGACTAGCGGGATCTCCAATGAGCAGTTCTTC.

V is TRBV20-1 and J is TRBJ1-5; no definite D call. The CDR3 is made up of 15 amino acids. In germline, CDR1 is DFQATT, CDR2 SNEGSKA (reference sequence). V was shortened by 5 bases and J by 1 base, with 15 bases between the two germline ends. In DNA form, the CDR3 reads TGCAGTGCTTCTCAGGTTTTGGGAAGCAATCAGCCCCAGCATTTT. Amino acid sequence: CSASQVLGSNQPQHF.

The table lists this clonotype with many counts. The chain links TRBV7-2 to TRBJ2-5, with TRBD2 matching over 11 bases. CDR3 length equals 15 residues. The J segment lost 3 bases and the V segment lost 3 bases, leaving 3 bases of the junction unmatched. CDR1 is SGHTA, CDR2 FQGNSA, per germline. DNA for the CDR3: TGTGCCAGCAGCTTCACGACTAGCGGGAAAGAGACCCAGTACTTC. Protein product: CASSFTTSGKETQYF.

CDR3 sequence: CASRSREPQHF. In DNA form, the CDR3 reads TGTGCCAGCAGAAGCAGAGAGCCCCAGCATTTT. The chain has TRBV2 and TRBJ1-5; no clear D. Trimming took 6 bases from V and 8 from J, leaving 8 bases between them. The CDR3 extends over 11 amino acids. Germline-derived CDR1 and CDR2 are SNHLY and FYNNEI.

V usage is TRBV4-1 and J usage is TRBJ2-5; D is unclear. This CDR3 region has 13 residues. V gave up 4 bases and J gave up 2 bases, with 8 bases separating them. Germline CDR1 and CDR2: MGHRA and YSYEKL. CDR3 region: CASSRSSQETQYF. The CDR3 coding sequence is TGCGCCAGCAGCCGGAGCTCGCAAGAGACCCAGTACTTC.

The CDR3 protein is CASSLAADRTDTQYF. CDR3 in DNA: TGTGCCAGCAGTTTAGCGGCAGACCGCACAGATACGCAGTATTTT. V gene TRBV27 combines with J gene TRBJ2-3; D uncertain. CDR3 length equals 15 residues. Germline-derived CDR1 and CDR2 are MNHEY and SMNVEV (reference sequence). Trimming pared 2 bases from V and 1 base from J, leaving 10 bases between.

This clonotype showed up just a few times. V gene TRBV6-2 or TRBV6-3 combines with J gene TRBJ2-5, with a weak D call TRBD2 (6 bases). The V and J ends lost 5 bases and 1 base respectively, with 17 bases between them. In germline, CDR1 is MNHEY, CDR2 SVGEGT. CDR3 length equals 16 residues. The chain's CDR3 is CASSRRGRGPQETQYF. CDR3 DNA sequence: TGTGCCAGCAGTAGGAGGGGTCGAGGACCCCAAGAGACCCAGTACTTC.

The gene calls are TRBV4-3 and TRBJ2-7; the match to TRBD1 covers 7 bases. With V trimmed by 0 bases and J by 0 bases, 8 bases remained unmatched. The germline V gene has CDR1 LGHNA and CDR2 YSLEER. This CDR3 spans 17 amino acids. The CDR3 DNA reads TGCGCCAGCAGCCAAGAACCGACAGGGAAGAGCTCCTACGAGCAGTACTTC. Translating gives CASSQEPTGKSSYEQYF.

This clonotype came up a few times. The J gene is TRBJ1-2, the V gene TRBV6-2 or TRBV6-3; 8 bases align to TRBD1. The CDR3 contains 15 residues. The junction had 8 bases not matched to a gene; V was cut back by 2 bases and J by 6 bases. Germline V gene lookup returns CDR1 MNHEY and CDR2 SVGEGT. CDR3 residues: CASSYTRQGSHGYTF. Written as DNA, the CDR3 is TGTGCCAGCAGTTACACCCGACAGGGGAGCCATGGCTACACCTTC.

The V gene is TRBV6-6, the J gene TRBJ1-2; D call uncertain. Trimming left V 0 bases short and J 0 bases short, with 14 bases between. The CDR3 is 17 amino acids. Germline CDR1 MNHNY, CDR2 SVGAGI (reference sequence). This CDR3 reads CASSYSTPGNTNYGYTF. Here the CDR3 DNA reads TGTGCCAGCAGTTACTCGACCCCCGGCAACACTAACTATGGCTACACCTTC.

The chain couples TRBV6-1 to TRBJ2-3; no reliable D call. CDR1 MNHNS and CDR2 SASEGT come from the germline V gene. The V and J ends lost 0 bases and 8 bases respectively, with 9 bases between them. CDR3 length equals 13 residues. The CDR3 DNA is TGTGCCAGCAGTGAAGCCCGGGTGGGTACGCAGTATTTT. Its protein is CASSEARVGTQYF.

This clonotype showed up many times. The gene calls are TRBV7-6 and TRBJ2-2; 9 positions agree with TRBD1. In germline, CDR1 is SGHVS, CDR2 FNYEAQ. V shed 3 bases, J shed 3 bases, and the junction held 2 bases outside the gene matches. The CDR3 spans 15 residues. The CDR3 sequence is CASSFRTGDTGELFF. In DNA form, the CDR3 reads TGTGCCAGCAGCTTCAGGACAGGGGACACCGGGGAGCTGTTTTTT.

The rearrangement uses TRBV4-3 and TRBJ2-1; the match to TRBD1 covers 9 bases. The CDR3 has 16 amino acids. Germline-derived CDR1 and CDR2 are LGHNA and YSLEER. The junction had 9 bases not matched to a gene; V was cut back by 0 bases and J by 9 bases. The CDR3 DNA follows: TGCGCCAGCAGCCAAGATAGGACAGGGGTTAACAGTGAGCAGTTCTTC. Translated: CASSQDRTGVNSEQFF.

The chain carries TRBV30 and TRBJ1-4; TRBD1 matches at 7 bases. This CDR3 spans 15 amino acids. V trimming: 2 bases; J trimming: 0 bases; junction bases outside the gene matches: 3. Germline values: CDR1 GTSNPN, CDR2 SVGIG (reference sequence). Here the CDR3 reads CAWSPGTATNEKLFF. DNA of the CDR3: TGTGCCTGGAGTCCCGGGACAGCAACTAATGAAAAACTGTTTTTT.

This clonotype came up a few times. The chain is built from TRBV19 and TRBJ1-2, with 7 bases that match TRBD1. The CDR3 covers 13 residues. CDR1 and CDR2 (germline): LNHDA, SQIVND (reference sequence). V lost 6 bases and J lost 10; bases outside the gene matches: 11. The CDR3 DNA reads as TGTGCCAGTAGCTCCGGACAGGAACGAGCCTACACCTTC. Residues: CASSSGQERAYTF.